Below, 27 T cell receptor beta chains from the same sample are listed, as sequenced in a study of blood T cell repertoires in COVID-19. Clones were sequenced by immunoSEQ multiplex PCR, and TCRdb holds only the in-frame ones, with some missing. Among approximately 480,000 clones, about nine tenths were seen once, and the ten largest hold around 0.7%. The sequencing input was PBMCs or T cells enriched from blood (not recorded which). The receptors here all came from a woman between 18 and 30 years old who had recovered from COVID-19.

This chain joins TRBV2 and TRBJ2-3; 7 nucleotides align to TRBD2. Per germline, CDR1 SNHLY and CDR2 FYNNEI. V was clipped by 5 bases and J by 0 bases; unmatched bases: 11. The CDR3 extends over 17 amino acids. The CDR3 loop reads CASSQRRGAGSTDTQYF. As DNA, the CDR3 is TGTGCCAGCAGTCAAAGAAGAGGAGCGGGAAGCACAGATACGCAGTATTTT.

This clone showed up just a few times. The chain employs TRBV3-1 (or the pseudogene TRBV3-2) and TRBJ1-6, with D tentatively TRBD1 (5 bases). CDR3 length: 15 residues. The germline V gene has CDR1 LGHDT and CDR2 YNNKEL (reference sequence). Trimming left V 5 bases short and J 9 bases short, with 17 bases between. This CDR3 is CASSGWGDLGSPLHF. Here the CDR3 DNA reads TGTGCCAGCAGCGGCTGGGGGGATTTAGGTTCACCCCTCCACTTT.

J is TRBJ1-2 and V is TRBV10-3, with a tentative D call TRBD1 (6 bases). Per the germline V gene, CDR1 is ENHRY and CDR2 is SYGVKD. Between the trimmed V and J ends, which lost 6 bases and 4 bases, there was a span of 12 bases. The CDR3 totals 13 residues. The DNA of the CDR3 is TGTGCCATCAGCATCGACAGGAGCTATGGCTACACCTTC. This sequence encodes CAISIDRSYGYTF.

The J gene is TRBJ1-6, the V gene TRBV7-9; D gene ambiguous. Trimming removed 1 base at V and 7 bases at J, with 8 bases between. The CDR3 spans 14 residues. The V gene's germline CDR1 is SEHNR and CDR2 FQNEAQ (reference sequence). The CDR3 DNA follows: TGTGCCAGCAGCTTAGTTGGGCCCAATTCACCCCTCCACTTT. It is translated as CASSLVGPNSPLHF.

This clone has only a few counts. This rearrangement joins TRBV6-5 to TRBJ1-1, with TRBD1 as a possible D gene (6 bases). CDR1 is MNHEY and CDR2 is SVGAGI in the germline V gene. V shed 6 bases and J shed 4 bases, with 12 bases lying between them. The CDR3 is 13 amino acids. CDR3: CASRQLGGTEAFF. DNA of the CDR3: TGTGCCAGCAGACAACTAGGGGGCACTGAAGCTTTCTTT.

This chain uses TRBV7-2 with TRBJ2-2; D is unresolved. CDR1 is SGHTA, CDR2 FQGNSA, per germline. CDR3 length: 14 amino acids. Trimming took 0 bases from V and 5 from J, leaving 7 bases between them. The CDR3 spells CASSLARITGELFF. CDR3 nucleotide sequence: TGTGCCAGCAGCTTAGCGCGAATTACCGGGGAGCTGTTTTTT.

In DNA, the CDR3 is TGTGCCAGCAGCTCTCAGGTGGTTTCAGATACGCAGTATTTT. It encodes CASSSQVVSDTQYF. The chain links TRBV11-2 to TRBJ2-3, with D unclear. The CDR3 runs to 14 residues. The germline V gene has CDR1 SGHAT and CDR2 FQNNGV. Between the trimmed V and J ends, which lost 4 bases and 4 bases, there was a span of 12 bases. The entire variable domain, with the rest obtained from reference TRBV11-2 and TRBJ2-3, is as follows: EAGVAQSPRYKIIEKRQSVAFWCNPISGHATLYWYQQILGQGPKLLIQFQNNGVVDDSQLPKDRFSAERLKGVDSTLKIQPAKLEDSAVYLCASSSQVVSDTQYFGPGTRLTVL.

This clone appeared a few times. V usage is TRBV10-3 and J usage is TRBJ2-1, with 9 bases that match TRBD2. In germline, CDR1 is ENHRY, CDR2 SYGVKD. With 6 bases clipped from V and 8 bases from J, the junction kept 8 bases outside the gene matches. The CDR3 is 14 residues long. The CDR3 region has the DNA TGTGCCATCAGCCCGGGACTAGCTCTTGATGAGCAGTTCTTC. Protein product: CAISPGLALDEQFF.

The chain is built from TRBV24-1 and TRBJ1-6; D might be TRBD1 (5 bases). The length of the CDR3 is 16 residues. V lost 7 bases and J 4 bases, leaving 16 bases between the germline ends. CDR1 and CDR2 from the germline V gene are KGHDR and SFDVKD. The CDR3 DNA follows: TGTGCCACCAGGGAGGGGTCGGCTACTTATAATTCACCCCTCCACTTT. This translates into CATREGSATYNSPLHF.

This clone showed up just a few times. The chain links TRBV11-3 to TRBJ2-6, with D maybe TRBD2 (6 bases). Germline values: CDR1 SGHNT, CDR2 YENEEA. V lost 3 bases, J lost 2 bases, and 8 bases lay in between. The CDR3 extends over 15 amino acids. CDR3 nucleotides: TGTGCCAGCAGCTTCGGGGGAGCTGGGGCCAACGTCCTGACTTTC. Protein product: CASSFGGAGANVLTF.

The J gene is TRBJ2-5, the V gene TRBV10-2; 13 bases agree with TRBD2. The CDR3 is 16 residues long. The ends lost 6 bases at V and 5 bases at J; junction bases unmatched: 9. The germline V gene encodes CDR1 WSHSY and CDR2 SAAADI. The CDR3 protein is CASSLTSGGAGETQYF. The CDR3 nucleotides read TGCGCCAGCAGCCTCACTAGCGGGGGGGCCGGGGAGACCCAGTACTTC.

The V and J genes are TRBV6-5 and TRBJ2-7, with D possibly TRBD1 on 6 matching bases. Germline CDR1 is MNHEY and CDR2 is SVGAGI. This CDR3 region has 14 residues. V lost 7 bases, J lost 5 bases, and 18 bases lay in between. The DNA for the CDR3 is TGTGCCAGCAACCCATCAGGGGTTTTACACGAGCAGTACTTC. Protein sequence: CASNPSGVLHEQYF.

This clone appeared once. The chain joins TRBV25-1 to TRBJ2-6; D gene ambiguous. Looked up from germline, CDR1 is MGHDK and CDR2 is SYGVNS. Trimming shortened V by 4 bases and J by 2 bases, and 3 bases separated the two germline ends. This CDR3 has 13 residues. CDR3 sequence: CASSGAGANVLTF. CDR3 sequence (DNA): TGTGCCAGCAGTGGAGCTGGGGCCAACGTCCTGACTTTC.

The chain has TRBV18 and TRBJ1-1; D is unresolved. The CDR3 sequence is 13 residues long. Germline-derived CDR1 and CDR2 are KGHSH and LQKENI. V was cut by 4 bases and J by 1 base, with 7 bases left in between. The CDR3 is CASSQGENTEAFF. In DNA form, the CDR3 reads TGTGCCAGCTCACAGGGAGAGAACACTGAAGCTTTCTTT.

V is TRBV6-7 and J is TRBJ1-1, with D perhaps matching TRBD1 (5 bases). TRBV6-7 is classed as an ORF, of uncertain function. This CDR3 contains 15 residues. Deletions cut 3 bases from V and 1 base from J, with 12 bases between. CDR3 bases: TGTGCCAGCAGTTATGCGGGACCGAGGAACACTGAAGCTTTCTTT. Translated, it gives CASSYAGPRNTEAFF.

The rearrangement joins TRBV2 to TRBJ2-2; 9 nucleotides align to TRBD1. This CDR3 spans 15 amino acids. J was trimmed by 3 bases and V by 9 bases; bases with no gene match: 8. Per the germline V gene, CDR1 is SNHLY and CDR2 is FYNNEI. The CDR3 DNA is TGTGCCAGTAGATTGGGACAGGGAGACACCGGGGAGCTGTTTTTT. This gives the protein CASRLGQGDTGELFF.

The gene calls are TRBV5-5 and TRBJ1-4; D might be TRBD1 (5 bases). Germline V lookup: CDR1 SGHKS, CDR2 YYEKEE (reference sequence). V dropped 0 bases and J dropped 6 bases, with 12 bases sitting between them. The CDR3 is made up of 15 amino acids. CDR3 in amino acids: CASSLVTGPDEKLFF. CDR3 DNA sequence: TGTGCCAGCAGCTTGGTAACAGGTCCCGATGAAAAACTGTTTTTT.

The J gene is TRBJ2-6, the V gene TRBV19, with 8 bases lining up with TRBD2. V was clipped by 6 bases and J by 0 bases; unmatched bases: 10. Germline assignment: CDR1 LNHDA and CDR2 SQIVND (reference sequence). The CDR3 extends over 18 amino acids. The CDR3 loop is CASSPDSGDFSGANVLTF. The CDR3 DNA follows: TGTGCCAGTAGCCCCGATAGCGGGGATTTCTCTGGGGCCAACGTCCTGACTTTC.

The chain links TRBV2 to TRBJ2-3, with 8 bases lining up with TRBD2. Trimming removed 10 bases from V and 1 base from J; junction bases left unmatched: 7. Germline assignment: CDR1 SNHLY and CDR2 FYNNEI. The CDR3 sequence is 14 residues long. The CDR3 bases are TGTGCCATTTCCGGGACTAGTGGCACAGATACGCAGTATTTT. Translation: CAISGTSGTDTQYF.

The gene calls are TRBV30 and TRBJ2-2; D gene unclear. The CDR3 runs to 10 residues. Germline assignment: CDR1 GTSNPN and CDR2 SVGIG (reference sequence). Trimming cost V 5 bases and J 6 bases, with 4 bases left between them. The CDR3: CAWGSGELFF. The DNA of the CDR3 is TGTGCCTGGGGCTCCGGGGAGCTGTTTTTT. The full variable domain, with the rest looked up from reference TRBV30 and TRBJ2-2, is SQTIHQWPATLVQPVGSPLSLECTVEGTSNPNLYWYRQAAGRGLQLLFYSVGIGQISSEVPQNLSASRPQDRQFILSSKKLLLSDSGFYLCAWGSGELFFGEGSRLTVL.

The chain is built from TRBV24-1 and TRBJ2-5; TRBD1 aligns across 10 bases. Germline V CDR1 and CDR2: KGHDR, SFDVKD. Trimming took 4 bases from V and 4 from J; bases not matched to a gene: 5. This CDR3 region has 15 residues. As DNA, the CDR3 is TGTGCCACCAGTGAAACCGGGACAGGGGTAGAGACCCAGTACTTC. Its protein product is CATSETGTGVETQYF.

DNA for the CDR3: TGTGCCTGGAAGAGGGCTGGCTCTGGAAACACCATATATTTT. As protein: CAWKRAGSGNTIYF. V usage is TRBV30 and J usage is TRBJ1-3; D ambiguous. The CDR3 has 14 amino acids. Germline V CDR1 and CDR2: GTSNPN, SVGIG (reference sequence). V dropped 4 bases and J dropped 0 bases, with 10 bases sitting between them.

The chain joins TRBV6-6 to TRBJ1-6, with D maybe TRBD1 (6 bases). CDR1 and CDR2 from the germline V gene are MNHNY and SVGAGI (reference sequence). V was pared by 5 bases and J by 7 bases, with 12 bases between. The CDR3 runs to 14 residues. CDR3: CASSQQGRNSPLHF. As DNA, the CDR3 is TGTGCCAGCAGTCAACAGGGCAGGAATTCACCCCTCCACTTT.

V and J are TRBV2 and TRBJ1-1; D is unclear. The CDR3 sequence is 15 residues long. Germline CDR1 reads SNHLY; CDR2 reads FYNNEI. V was clipped by 3 bases and J by 1 base, with 12 bases between them. In nucleotides, the CDR3 is TGTGCCAGCAGTGAGAGGCGGATCTCGAACACTGAAGCTTTCTTT. Residues: CASSERRISNTEAFF.

The CDR3 coding sequence is TGTGCCAGCAGGGGGACATACTATGGCTACACCTTC. It encodes CASRGTYYGYTF. The chain is built from TRBV6-5 and TRBJ1-2, with D possibly being TRBD1 (6 bases). V lost 6 bases to trimming and J lost 3 bases, with 8 bases between them. Germline CDR1 reads MNHEY; CDR2 reads SVGAGI. The CDR3 has 12 amino acids.

The chain combines TRBV6-1 with TRBJ1-6; 9 nucleotides agree with TRBD1. The CDR3 length is 16 residues. Germline CDR1 is MNHNS and CDR2 is SASEGT. J lost 6 bases, V lost 4 bases, and 7 bases had no gene match. CDR3 DNA sequence: TGTGCCAGCAGTGCTCTCGGGACAGGGACTAATTCACCCCTCCACTTT. Its translation: CASSALGTGTNSPLHF.

This sequence joins TRBV27 and TRBJ1-1; D gene ambiguous. Trimming shortened V by 0 bases and J by 1 base, and 9 bases separated the two germline ends. The germline V gene has CDR1 MNHEY and CDR2 SMNVEV (reference sequence). The CDR3 contains 15 residues. As DNA, the CDR3 is TGTGCCAGCAGTTTATCGAGGGAAGGGAACACTGAAGCTTTCTTT. Encoded protein: CASSLSREGNTEAFF.